The rows below give T cell receptor beta chains drawn from one sample of a study of control samples from healthy donors and cancer patients. Data came from immunoSEQ multiplex PCR; TCRdb stores just in-frame clones and leaves some out. The sample includes roughly 88,000 clones, approximately 80% of them seen just once. The sequencing input was blood. The receptors were gathered from a man under 40 in good health. Both conserved end residues are part of each CDR3. D genes are given only for firm matches. A clone size is listed for some rows: how often the clone was seen (once, few, many), or a class if it is expanded.

V: TRBV25-1; J: TRBJ1-1; D: .; size: .; CDR3: CASSAQLEMEEAFF
V: TRBV5-6; J: TRBJ1-2; D: .; size: once; CDR3: CASSLSGGWGYGYTF
V: TRBV7-9; J: TRBJ1-1; D: .; size: .; CDR3: CASSLDRTVMNTEAFF
V: TRBV19; J: TRBJ2-7; D: .; size: .; CDR3: CASSIRGRSYEQYF
V: TRBV19; J: TRBJ1-5; D: .; size: .; CDR3: CASSIGLDSNQPQHF
V: TRBV7-3; J: TRBJ2-2; D: .; size: .; CDR3: CASSLNAWGDTGELFF
V: TRBV2; J: TRBJ1-1; D: .; size: .; CDR3: CASPVEGTEAFF
V: TRBV10-1; J: TRBJ2-5; D: .; size: once; CDR3: CASSYGTPPQETQYF
V: TRBV5-4; J: TRBJ2-3; D: .; size: .; CDR3: CASSLGVRPDTDTQYF
V: TRBV11-2; J: TRBJ1-1; D: .; size: once; CDR3: CASSLSPYSQAFF
V: TRBV1; J: TRBJ2-7; D: .; size: .; CDR3: CTSTLGLAGFEEQYF
V: TRBV9; J: TRBJ2-2; D: .; size: .; CDR3: CASSVVMNTGELFF
V: TRBV19; J: TRBJ2-2; D: .; size: .; CDR3: CARLIGGPDTGELFF
V: TRBV27; J: TRBJ1-2; D: .; size: few; CDR3: CASSLEAGGFGGYTF
V: TRBV6-5; J: TRBJ1-1; D: TRBD1; size: .; CDR3: CATRVQGMNTEAFF
V: TRBV7-3; J: TRBJ2-1; D: .; size: .; CDR3: CASSLGRDNEQFF
V: TRBV6-5; J: TRBJ1-5; D: .; size: .; CDR3: CASSYGPANQPQHF
V: TRBV5-6; J: TRBJ1-2; D: .; size: .; CDR3: CASSLGQLYGYTF